The following is a TCR beta chain sequence with its context. Using immunoSEQ multiplex PCR, the repertoire was profiled, and TCRdb retains in-frame clones only, with some absent. The repertoire holds under 650,000 clones, with roughly 95% as singletons. The source of the sample is a study of shared clonotypes between healthy human individuals. On the study more broadly: The study used three CD4 naive, three CD4 memory, two CD8 naive and one CD8 memory plate per donor.

This CDR3 has 16 residues. From germline, CDR1 is LNHDA and CDR2 SQIVND (reference sequence). Trimming removed 2 bases from V and 4 bases from J; junction bases left unmatched: 6. The sample taken for sequencing was naive CD4+ T cells sorted from blood. Subset reported: CD45RA+ positively selected. This receptor was identified in a woman aged 25 to 39 in good health. This rearrangement joins TRBV19 to TRBJ1-5; TRBD1 matches at 9 bases. CDR3 DNA: TGTGCCAGTAGTATAACAGGGGGCGCGTGGAATCAGCCCCAGCATTTT. Translation: CASSITGGAWNQPQHF.